This T cell receptor beta chain was sequenced in a study of control samples from healthy donors and cancer patients. The CDR3 contains 17 residues. The germline V gene encodes CDR1 LGHNT and CDR2 FRNRAP. V lost 7 bases to trimming and J lost 3 bases; unmatched junction nucleotides: 17. The data were produced by immunoSEQ multiplex PCR, yet TCRdb's version contains in-frame clones alone and is incomplete. The sample holds about 130,000 clones, roughly 92% seen once. This clonotype was sampled from a man between 18 and 35 years old in good health. Sequenced input: blood. This chain uses TRBV12-5 with TRBJ1-2, with TRBD1 matching over 7 bases. The CDR3 loop is CASAPRGTALSYYGYTF. The CDR3 DNA reads TGTGCTAGTGCCCCCCGTGGGACAGCGCTTTCCTACTATGGCTACACCTTC. The full variable domain, rest sourced from reference TRBV12-5 and TRBJ1-2, is DARVTQTPRHKVTEMGQEVTMRCQPILGHNTVFWYRQTMMQGLELLAYFRNRAPLDDSGMPKDRFSAEMPDATLATLKIQPSEPRDSAVYFCASAPRGTALSYYGYTFGSGTRLTVV.